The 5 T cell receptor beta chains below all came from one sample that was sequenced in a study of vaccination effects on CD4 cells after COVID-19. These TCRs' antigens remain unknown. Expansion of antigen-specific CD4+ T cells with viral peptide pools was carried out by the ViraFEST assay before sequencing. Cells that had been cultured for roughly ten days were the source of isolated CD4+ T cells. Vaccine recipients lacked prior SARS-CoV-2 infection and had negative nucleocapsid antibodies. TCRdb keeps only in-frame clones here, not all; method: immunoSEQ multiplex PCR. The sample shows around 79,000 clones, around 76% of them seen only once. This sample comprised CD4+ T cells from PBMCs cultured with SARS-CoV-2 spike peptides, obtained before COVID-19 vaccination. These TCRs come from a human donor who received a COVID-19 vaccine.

CDR3 DNA sequence: TGTGCCAGCAGCACCCAGGGATCCGGGGCCAACGTCCTGACTTTC. The encoded protein is CASSTQGSGANVLTF. The chain carries TRBV9 and TRBJ2-6; TRBD1 is a possible D gene (5 bases). V lost 4 bases, J lost 4 bases, and 12 bases lay in between. The germline V gene encodes CDR1 SGDLS and CDR2 YYNGEE. The CDR3 loop spans 15 amino acids.

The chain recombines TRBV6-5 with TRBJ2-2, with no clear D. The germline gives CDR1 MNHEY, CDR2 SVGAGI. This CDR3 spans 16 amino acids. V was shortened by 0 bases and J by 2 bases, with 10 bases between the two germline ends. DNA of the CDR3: TGTGCCAGCAGTTACTCCTCCCTAGGTAACACCGGGGAGCTGTTTTTT. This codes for CASSYSSLGNTGELFF.

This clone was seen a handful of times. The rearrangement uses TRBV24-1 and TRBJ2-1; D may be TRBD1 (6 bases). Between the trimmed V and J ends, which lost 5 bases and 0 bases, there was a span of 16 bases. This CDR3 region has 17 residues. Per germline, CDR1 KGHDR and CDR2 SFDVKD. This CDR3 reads CATSAPRTDHSYNEQFF. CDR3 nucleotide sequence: TGTGCCACCAGTGCTCCCCGGACAGACCACTCCTACAATGAGCAGTTCTTC.

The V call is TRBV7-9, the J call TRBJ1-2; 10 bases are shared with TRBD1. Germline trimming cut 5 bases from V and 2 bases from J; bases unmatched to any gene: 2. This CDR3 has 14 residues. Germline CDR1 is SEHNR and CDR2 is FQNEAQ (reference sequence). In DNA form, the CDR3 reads TGTGCCAGCAGCATGGGACAGGGGAACTATGGCTACACCTTC. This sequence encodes CASSMGQGNYGYTF.

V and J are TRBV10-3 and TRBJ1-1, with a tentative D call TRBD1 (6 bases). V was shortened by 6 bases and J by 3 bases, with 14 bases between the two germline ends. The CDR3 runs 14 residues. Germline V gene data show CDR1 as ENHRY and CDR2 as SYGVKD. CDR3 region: CAIRRTVGDTEAFF. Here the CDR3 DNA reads TGTGCCATCAGACGGACAGTCGGGGACACTGAAGCTTTCTTT.